The TCR beta chain under discussion was sequenced for a study of T cells in Graves' hyperthyroidism and ophthalmopathy. J lost 1 base, V lost 4 bases, and 3 bases had no gene match. The CDR3 consists of 15 residues. The germline V gene encodes CDR1 KGHDR and CDR2 SFDVKD. The TCR beta CDR3 regions underwent amplification using RNA transcripts as the source. First-round RT-PCR with HTBI primers amplified the TCR CDR3 region. TCRdb redid the calling of the multiplex PCR reads with MiXCR, one entry per CDR3 protein. Among hundreds of thousands of distinct CDR3 sequences listed, 12% to 15% were seen once. The rearrangement uses TRBV24-1 and TRBJ2-7, with 10 bases fitting TRBD1. The sequence derives from a woman in her late teens or twenties with Graves' hyperthyroidism. Sample: blood. DNA of the CDR3: TGTGCCACCAGTGAGAGGACAGGGGGTTCCTACGAGCAGTACTTC. It specifies CATSERTGGSYEQYF.